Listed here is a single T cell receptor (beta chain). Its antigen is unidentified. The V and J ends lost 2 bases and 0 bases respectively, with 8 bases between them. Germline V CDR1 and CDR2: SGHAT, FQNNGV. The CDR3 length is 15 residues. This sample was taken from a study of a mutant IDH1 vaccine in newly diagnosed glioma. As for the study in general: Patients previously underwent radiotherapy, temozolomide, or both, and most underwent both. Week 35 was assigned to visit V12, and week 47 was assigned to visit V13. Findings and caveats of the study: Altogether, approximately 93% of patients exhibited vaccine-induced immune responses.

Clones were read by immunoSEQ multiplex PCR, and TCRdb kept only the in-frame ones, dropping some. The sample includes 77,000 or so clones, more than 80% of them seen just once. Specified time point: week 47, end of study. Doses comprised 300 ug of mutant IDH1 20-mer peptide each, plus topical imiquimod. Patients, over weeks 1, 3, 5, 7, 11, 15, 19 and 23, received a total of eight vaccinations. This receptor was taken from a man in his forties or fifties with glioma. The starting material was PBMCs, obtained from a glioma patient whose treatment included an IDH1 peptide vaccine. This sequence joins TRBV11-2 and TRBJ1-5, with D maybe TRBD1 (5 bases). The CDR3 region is CASSLSGASNQPQHF. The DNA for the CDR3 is TGTGCCAGCAGCTTATCCGGGGCTAGCAATCAGCCCCAGCATTTT.